The next 18 T cell receptor beta chains were all read from a single sample in a study of cytomegalovirus exposure and HLA in healthy donors. The PCR had 60 Vbeta and 13 Jbeta primers. TCRdb's table, derived via immunoSEQ multiplex PCR, lists solely in-frame clones and lacks some. The repertoire includes around 70,000 clones, approximately 90% of them detected once, and 1.5% to 2% sits in the top ten. Sequencing was performed on PBMCs. Receptors originate from a woman in her twenties or thirties in good health and CMV-seronegative.

This clone was picked up one time. The gene calls are TRBV15 and TRBJ1-1; weak D call: TRBD1 (5 bases). In germline, CDR1 is LNHNV, CDR2 YYDKDF (reference sequence). Deletions cut 1 base from V and 1 base from J, with 10 bases between. This CDR3 has 15 residues. CDR3 coding DNA: TGTGCCACCAGCAGAGGGTTGACAGAGAACACTGAAGCTTTCTTT. Translation gives CATSRGLTENTEAFF. Full variable domain (remainder filled in from reference TRBV15 and TRBJ1-1): DAMVIQNPRYQVTQFGKPVTLSCSQTLNHNVMYWYQQKSSQAPKLLFHYYDKDFNNEADTPDNFQSRRPNTSFCFLDIRSPGLGDTAMYLCATSRGLTENTEAFFGQGTRLTVV.

V and J are TRBV19 and TRBJ2-2; no clear D gene. The germline CDR1 and CDR2 sequences are LNHDA and SQIVND (reference sequence). Between the trimmed V and J ends, which lost 8 bases and 0 bases, there was a span of 10 bases. This CDR3 spans 14 amino acids. The CDR3 DNA reads as TGTGCCAGTCGGGTAATCGCGAACACCGGGGAGCTGTTTTTT. Its translation: CASRVIANTGELFF. The full variable domain, completed using reference TRBV19 and TRBJ2-2, is DGGITQSPKYLFRKEGQNVTLSCEQNLNHDAMYWYRQDPGQGLRLIYYSQIVNDFQKGDIAEGYSVSREKKESFPLTVTSAQKNPTAFYLCASRVIANTGELFFGEGSRLTVL.

This rearrangement joins TRBV11-3 to TRBJ2-1; TRBD1 is a possible D gene (5 bases). Per germline, CDR1 SGHNT and CDR2 YENEEA. The CDR3 spans 13 residues. With 1 base removed from V and 8 bases from J, the gap between germline ends came to 9 bases. DNA for the CDR3: TGTGCCAGCAGCTTAGGGTTCAGGGATGAGCAGTTCTTC. Amino acid sequence: CASSLGFRDEQFF.

V and J are TRBV7-2 and TRBJ2-4, with D tentatively TRBD1 (6 bases). There are 14 residues in the CDR3. Deletions cut 3 bases from V and 3 bases from J, with 9 bases between. Per germline, CDR1 SGHTA and CDR2 FQGNSA. CDR3 DNA: TGTGCCAGCAGCTTGGGACACAGCAAAAACATTCAGTACTTC. Its protein product is CASSLGHSKNIQYF.

The chain is built from TRBV7-6 and TRBJ1-2; no definite D call. The germline V and J ends were trimmed by 3 bases and 6 bases, with 14 bases remaining between them. The germline V gene encodes CDR1 SGHVS and CDR2 FNYEAQ. CDR3 size: 14 residues. CDR3 in DNA: TGTGCCAGCAGCTTGGCCACAGAATTCGATGGCTACACCTTC. Translation: CASSLATEFDGYTF.

This clone is a singleton in its sample. J is TRBJ2-3 and V is TRBV7-9; TRBD2 matches 8 bases. Germline V gene lookup returns CDR1 SEHNR and CDR2 FQNEAQ (reference sequence). This CDR3 has 15 residues. J gave up 2 bases and V 5 bases, and 6 bases lay outside the gene matches. This CDR3 reads CASSTVAGTTDTQYF. The CDR3 DNA reads as TGTGCCAGCAGCACCGTAGCGGGGACCACAGATACGCAGTATTTT.

This chain joins TRBV5-4 and TRBJ2-7, with 8 nucleotides matching TRBD2. Germline lookup yields CDR1 SGHNT and CDR2 YYREEE (reference sequence). This CDR3 comprises 15 residues. V lost 4 bases and J lost 5; bases outside the gene matches: 11. Here the CDR3 DNA reads TGTGCCAGCAGCGTGGCCGGGACTAGGAAGAACGAGCAGTACTTC. Residues: CASSVAGTRKNEQYF.

The chain has TRBV7-9 and TRBJ1-4; D may be TRBD1 (6 bases). Germline V gene sequence: CDR1 SEHNR, CDR2 FQNEAQ (reference sequence). V dropped 4 bases and J dropped 8 bases, with 14 bases sitting between them. There are 14 residues in the CDR3. CDR3 residues: CASSWGTRGEKLFF. The CDR3 coding sequence is TGTGCCAGCAGCTGGGGGACCAGGGGCGAAAAACTGTTTTTT.

The gene calls are TRBV28 and TRBJ1-2; 7 bases match TRBD1. After removal of 6 bases from V and 2 bases from J, the junction contained 18 bases not matched to a gene. Germline CDR1 reads MDHEN; CDR2 reads SYDVKM. This CDR3 is 18 amino acids long. The CDR3 reads CASRAEGDSEEPNYGYTF. CDR3 bases: TGTGCCAGCAGGGCCGAAGGGGACAGCGAAGAACCCAACTATGGCTACACCTTC.

This chain connects TRBV9 to TRBJ2-6; TRBD1 matches 9 bases. Germline V CDR1 and CDR2: SGDLS, YYNGEE. The CDR3 has 18 residues. The V and J ends lost 1 base and 0 bases, in that order; junction bases with no gene match: 5. The CDR3 DNA is TGTGCCAGCAGCGTAATGGACAGGGGTAGCTCTGGGGCCAACGTCCTGACTTTC. It encodes CASSVMDRGSSGANVLTF.

The V and J genes are TRBV10-1 and TRBJ2-1, with 9 bases aligning to TRBD2. The germline V gene encodes CDR1 WNHNN and CDR2 SYGVQD (reference sequence). The length of the CDR3 is 16 residues. The junction had 3 bases not matched to a gene; V was cut back by 3 bases and J by 0 bases. The DNA of the CDR3 is TGCGCCAGCAGTGACCGTAGCGGGAGCTCCTACAATGAGCAGTTCTTC. Its translation is CASSDRSGSSYNEQFF.

The V call is TRBV11-3, the J call TRBJ1-3; maybe TRBD1 (6 bases). The CDR3 is 15 amino acids. Germline V gene sequence: CDR1 SGHNT, CDR2 YENEEA. Trimming cost V 5 bases and J 4 bases, with 15 bases left between them. CDR3 region: CASSPSSGDGNTIYF. CDR3 DNA sequence: TGTGCCAGCAGCCCCAGTTCAGGGGACGGAAACACCATATATTTT.

The chain uses TRBV5-8 and TRBJ2-1, with a weak D call TRBD2 (5 bases). The germline CDR1 and CDR2 sequences are SGHTS and YDEGEE. The length of the CDR3 is 16 residues. Trimming removed 4 bases at V and 0 bases at J, with 14 bases between. The CDR3 DNA is TGTGCCAGCAGCCCAAAGAGCGGAAGCTCCTACAATGAGCAGTTCTTC. Translating gives CASSPKSGSSYNEQFF.

The count of this clone is one. The CDR3 DNA is TGTGCCAGCAGCTCCACCCCAGGGCTCCTCTACGAGCAGTACTTC. Protein product: CASSSTPGLLYEQYF. The rearrangement links TRBV7-8 to TRBJ2-7, with D perhaps matching TRBD1 (5 bases). Trimming took off 4 bases at V and 3 bases at J, with 16 bases between the two ends. CDR1 is SGHVS and CDR2 is FQNEAQ in the germline V gene. CDR3 length equals 15 residues.

This chain joins TRBV6-5 and TRBJ2-3; possible D gene TRBD2, 6 bases. The germline V gene encodes CDR1 MNHEY and CDR2 SVGAGI. CDR3 size: 13 residues. V was cut by 6 bases and J by 7 bases, with 14 bases left in between. CDR3 DNA: TGTGCCAGCAGCTTCGGTCGGGGGAATACGCAGTATTTT. Translation gives CASSFGRGNTQYF.

CDR3 sequence: CASSGSGTGAVYTF. The CDR3 DNA sequence: TGTGCCAGTAGTGGGTCCGGGACAGGGGCGGTCTACACCTTC. The V and J genes are TRBV19 and TRBJ1-2, with 10 bases aligning to TRBD1. Germline trimming cut 5 bases from V and 10 bases from J; bases unmatched to any gene: 10. The V gene's germline CDR1 is LNHDA and CDR2 SQIVND (reference sequence). The CDR3 consists of 14 residues.

This clone was found once. The chain carries TRBV2 and TRBJ2-2; 9 nucleotides agree with TRBD2. The CDR3 has 16 amino acids. The ends lost 3 bases at V and 5 bases at J; junction bases unmatched: 7. The V gene's germline CDR1 is SNHLY and CDR2 FYNNEI. DNA of the CDR3: TGTGCCAGCAGTGATGGTAGCGGGAGACGTACCGGGGAGCTGTTTTTT. It translates to CASSDGSGRRTGELFF.

V is TRBV7-2 and J is TRBJ1-4; maybe TRBD1 (5 bases). CDR3 size: 14 residues. The ends were cut back, 1 base at V and 8 bases at J, with 11 bases in the middle. In germline, CDR1 is SGHTA, CDR2 FQGNSA. Here the CDR3 reads CASSLGQGGEKLFF. Written as DNA, the CDR3 is TGTGCCAGCAGCTTAGGCCAGGGTGGGGAAAAACTGTTTTTT.